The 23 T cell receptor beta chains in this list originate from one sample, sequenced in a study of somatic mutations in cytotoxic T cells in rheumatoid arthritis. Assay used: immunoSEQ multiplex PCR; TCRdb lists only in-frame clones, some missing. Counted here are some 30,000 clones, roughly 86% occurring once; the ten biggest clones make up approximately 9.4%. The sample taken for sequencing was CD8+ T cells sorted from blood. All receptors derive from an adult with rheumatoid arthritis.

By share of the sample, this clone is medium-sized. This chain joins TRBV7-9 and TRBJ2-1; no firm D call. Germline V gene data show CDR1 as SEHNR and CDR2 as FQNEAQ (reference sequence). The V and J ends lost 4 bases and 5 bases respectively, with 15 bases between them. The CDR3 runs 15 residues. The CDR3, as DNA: TGTGCCAGCAGCTCAACCCGGGTCTATAACAATGAGCAGTTCTTC. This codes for CASSSTRVYNNEQFF.

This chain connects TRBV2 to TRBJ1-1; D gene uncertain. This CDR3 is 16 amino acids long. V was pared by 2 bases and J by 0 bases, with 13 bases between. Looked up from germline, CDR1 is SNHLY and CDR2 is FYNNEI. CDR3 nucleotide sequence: TGTGCCAGCAGTGAAATGAGGCACAACTTGAACACTGAAGCTTTCTTT. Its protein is CASSEMRHNLNTEAFF.

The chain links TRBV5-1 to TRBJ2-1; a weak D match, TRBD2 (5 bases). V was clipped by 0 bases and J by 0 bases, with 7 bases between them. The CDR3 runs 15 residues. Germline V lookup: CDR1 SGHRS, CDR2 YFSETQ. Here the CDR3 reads CASSLGGSSYNEQFF. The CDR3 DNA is TGCGCCAGCAGCTTGGGAGGGAGCTCCTACAATGAGCAGTTCTTC.

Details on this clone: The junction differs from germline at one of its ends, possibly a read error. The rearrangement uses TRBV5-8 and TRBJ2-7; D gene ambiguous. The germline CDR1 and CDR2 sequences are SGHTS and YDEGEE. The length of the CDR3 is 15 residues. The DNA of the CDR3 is TGTGCCAGCAGCCAGACCGCAAGGGCCTCCAACGAGCAGTACTTC. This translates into CASSQTARASNEQYF.

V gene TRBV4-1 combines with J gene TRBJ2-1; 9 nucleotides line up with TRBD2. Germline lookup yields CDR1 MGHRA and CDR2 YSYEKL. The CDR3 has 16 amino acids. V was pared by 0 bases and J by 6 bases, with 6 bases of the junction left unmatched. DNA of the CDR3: TGCGCCAGCAGCCAAGATAGGGCTAGCGGGGCCAATGAGCAGTTCTTC. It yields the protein CASSQDRASGANEQFF.

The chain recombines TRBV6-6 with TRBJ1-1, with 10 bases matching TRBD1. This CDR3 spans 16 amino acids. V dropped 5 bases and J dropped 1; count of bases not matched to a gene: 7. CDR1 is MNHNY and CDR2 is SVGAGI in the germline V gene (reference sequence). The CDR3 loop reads CASSGGQGVPNTEAFF. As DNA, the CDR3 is TGTGCCAGCAGTGGAGGACAGGGGGTCCCGAACACTGAAGCTTTCTTT.

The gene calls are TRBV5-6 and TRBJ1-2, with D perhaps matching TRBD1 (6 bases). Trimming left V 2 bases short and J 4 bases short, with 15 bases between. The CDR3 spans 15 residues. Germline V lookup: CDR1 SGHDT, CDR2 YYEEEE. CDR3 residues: CASSFSWGPSYGYTF. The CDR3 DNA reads TGTGCCAGCAGCTTTTCGTGGGGGCCAAGCTATGGCTACACCTTC.

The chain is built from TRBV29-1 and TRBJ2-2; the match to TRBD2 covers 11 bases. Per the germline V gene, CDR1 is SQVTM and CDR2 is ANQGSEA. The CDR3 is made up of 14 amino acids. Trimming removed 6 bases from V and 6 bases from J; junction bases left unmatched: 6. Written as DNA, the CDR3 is TGCAGCGTCTTACTAGCGGGAGAGCCCGGGGAGCTGTTTTTT. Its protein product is CSVLLAGEPGELFF.

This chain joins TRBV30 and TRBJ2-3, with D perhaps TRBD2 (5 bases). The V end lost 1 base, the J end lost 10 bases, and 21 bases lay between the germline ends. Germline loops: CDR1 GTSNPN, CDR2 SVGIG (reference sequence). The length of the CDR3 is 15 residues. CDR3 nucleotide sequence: TGTGCCTGGAGTGACTGGACTCCCCCCACAGCATCGCAGTATTTT. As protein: CAWSDWTPPTASQYF.

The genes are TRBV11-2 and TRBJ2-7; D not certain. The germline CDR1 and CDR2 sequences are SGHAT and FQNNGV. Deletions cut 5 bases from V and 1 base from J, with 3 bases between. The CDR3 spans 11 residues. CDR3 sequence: CASSHSYEQYF. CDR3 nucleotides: TGTGCCAGCAGCCATTCCTACGAGCAGTACTTC.

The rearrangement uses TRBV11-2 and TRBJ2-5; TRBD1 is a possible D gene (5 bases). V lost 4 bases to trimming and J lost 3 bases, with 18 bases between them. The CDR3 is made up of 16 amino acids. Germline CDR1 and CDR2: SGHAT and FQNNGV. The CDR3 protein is CASSSWEIGDEETQYF. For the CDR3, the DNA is TGTGCCAGCAGCTCCTGGGAAATAGGGGATGAAGAGACCCAGTACTTC.

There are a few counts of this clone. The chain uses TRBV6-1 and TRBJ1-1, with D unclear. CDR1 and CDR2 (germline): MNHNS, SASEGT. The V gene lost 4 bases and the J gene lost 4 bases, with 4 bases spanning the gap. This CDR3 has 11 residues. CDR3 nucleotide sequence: TGTGCCAGCAGTGTTGGCACTGAAGCTTTCTTT. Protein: CASSVGTEAFF.

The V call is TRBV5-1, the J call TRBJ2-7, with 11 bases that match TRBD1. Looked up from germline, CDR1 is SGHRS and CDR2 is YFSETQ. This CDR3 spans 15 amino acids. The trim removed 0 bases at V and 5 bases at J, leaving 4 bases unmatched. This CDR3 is CASSLVGQGADEQYF. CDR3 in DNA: TGCGCCAGCAGCTTGGTCGGACAGGGGGCAGACGAGCAGTACTTC.

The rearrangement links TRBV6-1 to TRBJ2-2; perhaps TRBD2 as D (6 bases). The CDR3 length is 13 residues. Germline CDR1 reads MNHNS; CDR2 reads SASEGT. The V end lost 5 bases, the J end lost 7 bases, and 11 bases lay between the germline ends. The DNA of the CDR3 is TGTGCCAGCAGTTTACTAGCCGTCGGGGAGCTGTTTTTT. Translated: CASSLLAVGELFF.

The CDR3, as DNA: TGTGCCAGCAGCTTAGCTTTTTCGCGGGACAATGAGCAGTTCTTC. The encoded protein is CASSLAFSRDNEQFF. The V and J genes are TRBV11-2 and TRBJ2-1, with D possibly matching TRBD2 (5 bases). CDR1 is SGHAT and CDR2 is FQNNGV in the germline V gene. The CDR3 contains 15 residues. Trimming removed 1 base at V and 5 bases at J, with 12 bases between.

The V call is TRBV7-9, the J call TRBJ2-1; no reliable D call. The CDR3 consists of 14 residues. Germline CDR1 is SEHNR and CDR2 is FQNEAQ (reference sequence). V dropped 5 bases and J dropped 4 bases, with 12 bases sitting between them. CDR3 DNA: TGTGCCAGCAGCCTCACCAACCAATACAATGAGCAGTTCTTC. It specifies CASSLTNQYNEQFF.

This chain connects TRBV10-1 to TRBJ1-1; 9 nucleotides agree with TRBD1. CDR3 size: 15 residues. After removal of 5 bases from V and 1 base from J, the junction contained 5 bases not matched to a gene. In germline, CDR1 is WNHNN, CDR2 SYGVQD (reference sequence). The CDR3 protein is CASSLYRGPNTEAFF. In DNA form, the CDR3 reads TGCGCCAGCAGTCTATACAGGGGGCCGAACACTGAAGCTTTCTTT.

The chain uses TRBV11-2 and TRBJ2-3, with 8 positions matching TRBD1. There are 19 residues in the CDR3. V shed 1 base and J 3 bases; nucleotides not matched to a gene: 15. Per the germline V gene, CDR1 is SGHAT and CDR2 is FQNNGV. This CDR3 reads CASSLVGGTGWRGTDTQYF. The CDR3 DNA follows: TGTGCCAGCAGCTTAGTAGGGGGGACAGGCTGGAGAGGGACAGATACGCAGTATTTT.

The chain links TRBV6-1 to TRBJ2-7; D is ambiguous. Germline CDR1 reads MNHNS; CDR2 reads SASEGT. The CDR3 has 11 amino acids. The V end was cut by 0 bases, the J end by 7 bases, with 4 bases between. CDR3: CASSEAAEQYF. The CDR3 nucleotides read TGTGCCAGCAGTGAAGCTGCAGAGCAGTACTTC.

The CDR3 coding sequence is TGCGCCAGCAGCCGTGAGCCGGGGGGGCCAAATGAGCAGTTCTTC. It encodes CASSREPGGPNEQFF. The chain has TRBV4-1 and TRBJ2-1; 8 nucleotides align to TRBD2. V lost 4 bases and J lost 7; bases outside the gene matches: 9. The CDR3 extends over 15 amino acids. Germline assignment: CDR1 MGHRA and CDR2 YSYEKL.

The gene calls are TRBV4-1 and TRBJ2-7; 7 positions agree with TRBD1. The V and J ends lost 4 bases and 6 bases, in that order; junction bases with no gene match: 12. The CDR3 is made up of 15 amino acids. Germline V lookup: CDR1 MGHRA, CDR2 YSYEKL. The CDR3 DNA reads TGCGCCAGCAGCCCTCTTCTTCAAACAGGGGCCGAGCAGTACTTC. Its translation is CASSPLLQTGAEQYF.

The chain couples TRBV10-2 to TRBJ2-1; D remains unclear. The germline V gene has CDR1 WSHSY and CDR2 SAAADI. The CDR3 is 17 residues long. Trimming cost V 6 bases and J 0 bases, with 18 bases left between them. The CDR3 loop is CASSQQSVGSSYNEQFF. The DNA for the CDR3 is TGCGCCAGCAGCCAACAGAGTGTCGGTAGCTCCTACAATGAGCAGTTCTTC.

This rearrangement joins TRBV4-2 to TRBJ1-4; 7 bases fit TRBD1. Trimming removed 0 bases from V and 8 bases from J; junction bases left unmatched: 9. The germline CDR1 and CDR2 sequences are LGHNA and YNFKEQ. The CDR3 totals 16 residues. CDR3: CASSQEDGRGDEKLFF. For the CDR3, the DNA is TGTGCCAGCAGCCAAGAAGATGGCAGGGGGGACGAAAAACTGTTTTTT.